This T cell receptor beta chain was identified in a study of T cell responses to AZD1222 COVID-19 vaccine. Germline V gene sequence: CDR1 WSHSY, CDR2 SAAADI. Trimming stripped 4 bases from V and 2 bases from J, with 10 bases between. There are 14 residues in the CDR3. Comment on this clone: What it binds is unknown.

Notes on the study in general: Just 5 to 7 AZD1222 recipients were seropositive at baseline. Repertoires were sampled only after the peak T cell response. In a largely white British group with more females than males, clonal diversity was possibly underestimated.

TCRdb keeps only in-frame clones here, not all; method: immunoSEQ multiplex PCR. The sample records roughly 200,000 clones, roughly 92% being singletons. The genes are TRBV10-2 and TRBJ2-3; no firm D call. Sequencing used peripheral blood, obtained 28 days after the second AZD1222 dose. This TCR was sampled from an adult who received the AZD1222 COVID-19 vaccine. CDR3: CASSAVQATDTQYF. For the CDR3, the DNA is TGCGCCAGCAGTGCTGTGCAGGCCACAGATACGCAGTATTTT.